The 10 T cell receptor beta chains in this list originate from one sample, sequenced in a study of CD8+ T cells in alopecia areata. Stated treatment: oral pan-JAK inhibitor, 5-10 mg twice daily. In each case, RNA was isolated and then reverse transcribed into cDNA as the sequencing template. Clones were sequenced by immunoSEQ multiplex PCR, and TCRdb holds only the in-frame ones, with some missing. Here the sample spans a few hundred thousand clones, less than 45% being singletons. The starting material was CD4+ T cells sorted from blood, obtained at approximately week 30, from a patient treated with tofacitinib. These receptors all come from a human donor with alopecia areata.

To note about this clone: The sample carries other DNA sequences with the same CDR3. The chain is built from TRBV29-1 and TRBJ1-2; 10 bases are a match to TRBD1. Germline V gives CDR1 SQVTM, CDR2 ANQGSEA. The CDR3 totals 12 residues. With V trimmed by 7 bases and J by 3 bases, 2 bases remained unmatched. As DNA, the CDR3 is TGCAGCGCAGGACAGGGGGACTATGGCTACACCTTC. Protein: CSAGQGDYGYTF.

The genes are TRBV29-1 and TRBJ1-1, with 7 bases aligning to TRBD1. The J segment lost 5 bases and the V segment lost 5 bases, leaving 5 bases of the junction unmatched. Per germline, CDR1 SQVTM and CDR2 ANQGSEA. The CDR3 extends over 12 amino acids. CDR3 in amino acids: CSVTQGRTEAFF. The CDR3 nucleotides read TGCAGCGTTACACAGGGGAGGACTGAAGCTTTCTTT.

This clone was counted only a few times. The rearrangement links TRBV27 to TRBJ2-7; D gene ambiguous. This CDR3 comprises 16 residues. V was cut by 2 bases and J by 6 bases, with 20 bases left in between. Germline CDR1 reads MNHEY; CDR2 reads SMNVEV (reference sequence). This CDR3 reads CASSLGPLPSIGEQYF. The CDR3 DNA is TGTGCCAGCAGTTTAGGCCCCCTCCCCTCGATAGGCGAGCAGTACTTC.

Only a few counts were recorded for this clone. The chain combines TRBV2 with TRBJ1-5; no clear D. The V end was cut by 5 bases, the J end by 0 bases, with 8 bases between. Germline CDR1 SNHLY, CDR2 FYNNEI. The length of the CDR3 is 14 residues. The DNA for the CDR3 is TGTGCCAGCAGTCCACGCTATAGCAATCAGCCCCAGCATTTT. It yields the protein CASSPRYSNQPQHF. Looking up the rest from reference TRBV2 and TRBJ1-5 gives the full variable domain: EPEVTQTPSHQVTQMGQEVILRCVPISNHLYFYWYRQILGQKVEFLVSFYNNEISEKSEIFDDQFSVERPDGSNFTLKIRSTKLEDSAMYFCASSPRYSNQPQHFGDGTRLSIL.

The V and J genes are TRBV19 and TRBJ2-3; D ambiguous. The V and J ends lost 11 bases and 4 bases respectively, with 10 bases between them. The CDR3 is 11 amino acids. Germline V gene lookup returns CDR1 LNHDA and CDR2 SQIVND (reference sequence). CDR3 sequence reads: CASTWADTQYF. The CDR3 DNA follows: TGTGCCTCTACTTGGGCAGATACGCAGTATTTT.

This clone was found many times. Here the CDR3 DNA reads TGTGCCAGCAGCATAAGCCTCAGGGGACCCTACGAGCAGTACTTC. It encodes CASSISLRGPYEQYF. The chain combines TRBV7-9 with TRBJ2-7, with D possibly TRBD1 on 6 matching bases. The CDR3 covers 15 residues. Germline V gene sequence: CDR1 SEHNR, CDR2 FQNEAQ (reference sequence). Trimming shortened V by 5 bases and J by 2 bases, and 16 bases separated the two germline ends.

This clone was recorded a few times. The genes are TRBV19 and TRBJ2-7; a possible D gene is TRBD1 (5 bases). Trimming removed 4 bases at V and 7 bases at J, with 14 bases between. CDR1 and CDR2 from the germline V gene are LNHDA and SQIVND (reference sequence). The CDR3 spans 13 residues. CDR3 nucleotide sequence: TGTGCCAGTAGTAACTACAGGAATGCGGAGCAGTACTTC. Protein: CASSNYRNAEQYF.

The genes are TRBV4-1 and TRBJ2-3; D is ambiguous. The CDR3 contains 13 residues. Germline V gives CDR1 MGHRA, CDR2 YSYEKL. V dropped 5 bases and J dropped 2 bases, with 8 bases sitting between them. The CDR3 DNA reads as TGCGCCAGCAGCATGACCTTCACAGATACGCAGTATTTT. Translation gives CASSMTFTDTQYF.

The rearrangement joins TRBV5-6 to TRBJ1-2; D gene uncertain. CDR1 is SGHDT and CDR2 is YYEEEE in the germline V gene. CDR3 size: 11 residues. Trimming removed 4 bases at V and 8 bases at J, with 9 bases between. DNA for the CDR3: TGTGCCAGCAGCAACCCCGGGGGCTACACCTTC. Translated: CASSNPGGYTF.

This chain links TRBV25-1 with TRBJ1-2, with TRBD1 as a possible D gene (5 bases). Trimming cost V 2 bases and J 4 bases, with 14 bases left between them. Germline-derived CDR1 and CDR2 are MGHDK and SYGVNS. This CDR3 has 15 residues. CDR3 region: CASSEEQGTIYGYTF. CDR3 coding DNA: TGTGCCAGCAGTGAAGAGCAGGGAACAATCTATGGCTACACCTTC.